This T cell receptor (beta chain) appears in the sequencing data of a study of blood T cell repertoires in COVID-19. J was trimmed by 6 bases and V by 1 base; bases with no gene match: 5. The CDR3 consists of 16 residues. Germline values: CDR1 MNHEY, CDR2 SMNVEV (reference sequence). The authors' processing: Amplification with reference gene primers provided the estimates of nucleated cell counts. Sequencing used immunoSEQ multiplex PCR; TCRdb keeps in-frame clones, though not all of them. That table gives V, J and clone size, and the DNA gave D and trimming. The data contain about 490,000 clones, 70% to 90% of them singletons.

The TCR comes from a human donor in a cohort sampled during active COVID-19. The specimen sequenced was peripheral blood. The V and J genes are TRBV27 and TRBJ2-5; 13 positions match TRBD2. CDR3 sequence (DNA): TGTGCCAGCAGTTTATGGACTAGCGGGAGTCATAAGACCCAGTACTTC. Its translation: CASSLWTSGSHKTQYF.